This section outlines one TCR beta chain sequence together with its context. This specimen belongs to a study of blood T cell repertoires in COVID-19. Overall study: From the United States, Italy and Spain came samples of acute and convalescent COVID-19. T cells, B-cell-depleted T cells, or PBMCs provided the cDNA or gDNA that served as material.

As handled by the study authors: Cell counts per sample came from amplifying reference gene primers. The protocol was immunoSEQ multiplex PCR, while the TCRdb copy is restricted to in-frame clones and leaves out a portion. Clonal size and the V and J genes are those of that table, whereas D and trimming came from the DNA. The table shows 30,000 or so clones, with 70% to 90% occurring only once. Germline V gene sequence: CDR1 SGHRS, CDR2 YFSETQ. The trim removed 1 base at V and 0 bases at J, leaving 5 bases unmatched. CDR3 size: 16 residues. The sample taken for sequencing was peripheral blood. The rearrangement joins TRBV5-1 to TRBJ2-3, with 7 bases lining up with TRBD2. This sequence was found in an elderly woman with active or convalescent COVID-19. Written as DNA, the CDR3 is TGCGCCAGCAGCTTGACAGCGGGGAGTAGCACAGATACGCAGTATTTT. Residues: CASSLTAGSSTDTQYF.